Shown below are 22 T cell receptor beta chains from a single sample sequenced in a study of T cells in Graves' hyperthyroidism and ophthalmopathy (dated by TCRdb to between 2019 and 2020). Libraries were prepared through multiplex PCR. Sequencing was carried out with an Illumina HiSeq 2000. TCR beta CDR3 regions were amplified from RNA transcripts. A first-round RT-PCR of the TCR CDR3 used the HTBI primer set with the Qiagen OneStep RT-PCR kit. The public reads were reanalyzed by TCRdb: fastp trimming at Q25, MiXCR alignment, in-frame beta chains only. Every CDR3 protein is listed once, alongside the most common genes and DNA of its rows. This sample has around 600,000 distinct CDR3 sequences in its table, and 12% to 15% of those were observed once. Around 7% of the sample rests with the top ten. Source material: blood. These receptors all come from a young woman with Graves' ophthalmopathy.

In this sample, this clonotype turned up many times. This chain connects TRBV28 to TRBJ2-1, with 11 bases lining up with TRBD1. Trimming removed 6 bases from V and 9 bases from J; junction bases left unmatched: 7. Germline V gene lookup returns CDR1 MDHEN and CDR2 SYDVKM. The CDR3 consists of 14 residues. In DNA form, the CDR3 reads TGTGCCAGCAGCGGGGACAGGGGGGCGGGTGAGCAGTTCTTC. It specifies CASSGDRGAGEQFF. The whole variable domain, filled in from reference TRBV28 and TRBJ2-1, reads DVKVTQSSRYLVKRTGEKVFLECVQDMDHENMFWYRQDPGLGLRLIYFSYDVKMKEKGDIPEGYSVSREKKERFSLILESASTNQTSMYLCASSGDRGAGEQFFGPGTRLTVL.

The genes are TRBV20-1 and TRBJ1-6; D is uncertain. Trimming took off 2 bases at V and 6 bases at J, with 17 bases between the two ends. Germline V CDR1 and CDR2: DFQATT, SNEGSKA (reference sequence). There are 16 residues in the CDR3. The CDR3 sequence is CSARPSIGRTNSPLHF. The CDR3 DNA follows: TGCAGTGCTAGACCTAGTATCGGACGGACTAATTCACCCCTCCACTTT.

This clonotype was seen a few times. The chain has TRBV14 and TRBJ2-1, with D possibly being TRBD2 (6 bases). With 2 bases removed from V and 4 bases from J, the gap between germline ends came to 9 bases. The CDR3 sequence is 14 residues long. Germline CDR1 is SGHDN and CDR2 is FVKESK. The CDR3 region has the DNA TGTGCCAGCAGCCAACTAGCGCTTTACAATGAGCAGTTCTTC. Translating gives CASSQLALYNEQFF.

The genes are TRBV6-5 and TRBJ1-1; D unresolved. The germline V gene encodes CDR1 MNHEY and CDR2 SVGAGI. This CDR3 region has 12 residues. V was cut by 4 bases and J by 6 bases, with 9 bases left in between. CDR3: CASSSQVPEAFF. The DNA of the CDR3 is TGTGCCAGCAGTTCCCAAGTACCTGAAGCTTTCTTT.

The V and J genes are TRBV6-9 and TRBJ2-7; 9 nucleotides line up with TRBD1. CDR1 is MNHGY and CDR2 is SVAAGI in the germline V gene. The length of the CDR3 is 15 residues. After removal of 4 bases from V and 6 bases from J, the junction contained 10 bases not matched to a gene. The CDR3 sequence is CASSFSGTGYGEQYF. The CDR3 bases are TGTGCCAGCAGTTTTTCCGGGACAGGGTACGGCGAGCAGTACTTC.

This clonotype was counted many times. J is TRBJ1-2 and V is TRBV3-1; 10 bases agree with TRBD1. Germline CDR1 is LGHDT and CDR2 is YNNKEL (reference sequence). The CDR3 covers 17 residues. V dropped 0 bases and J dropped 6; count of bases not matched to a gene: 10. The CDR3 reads CASSQDFRTGGEDGYTF. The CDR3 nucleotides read TGTGCCAGCAGCCAAGACTTCCGGACAGGGGGGGAGGATGGCTACACCTTC.

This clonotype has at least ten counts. The CDR3 nucleotides are TGTGCCACCAGCAGGTTGGAAAGGGAGAACTATGGCTACACCTTC. It specifies CATSRLERENYGYTF. The chain recombines TRBV15 with TRBJ1-2; no definite D call. This CDR3 is 15 amino acids long. Germline lookup yields CDR1 LNHNV and CDR2 YYDKDF (reference sequence). The ends were cut back, 3 bases at V and 2 bases at J, with 13 bases in the middle. Full variable domain (rest looked up from reference TRBV15 and TRBJ1-2): DAMVIQNPRYQVTQFGKPVTLSCSQTLNHNVMYWYQQKSSQAPKLLFHYYDKDFNNEADTPDNFQSRRPNTSFCFLDIRSPGLGDTAMYLCATSRLERENYGYTFGSGTRLTVV.

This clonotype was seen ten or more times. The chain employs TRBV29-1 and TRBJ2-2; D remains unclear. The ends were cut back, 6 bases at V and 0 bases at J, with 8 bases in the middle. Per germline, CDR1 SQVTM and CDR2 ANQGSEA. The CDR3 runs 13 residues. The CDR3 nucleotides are TGCAGCGTCGCGCTAGCGAACACCGGGGAGCTGTTTTTT. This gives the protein CSVALANTGELFF.

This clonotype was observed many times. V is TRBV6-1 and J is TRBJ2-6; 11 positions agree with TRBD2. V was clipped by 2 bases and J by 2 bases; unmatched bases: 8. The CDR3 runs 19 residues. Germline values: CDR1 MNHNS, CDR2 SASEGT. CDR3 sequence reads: CASSEPGLAVQAGANVLTF. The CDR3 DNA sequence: TGTGCCAGCAGTGAACCGGGACTAGCGGTACAGGCTGGGGCCAACGTCCTGACTTTC.

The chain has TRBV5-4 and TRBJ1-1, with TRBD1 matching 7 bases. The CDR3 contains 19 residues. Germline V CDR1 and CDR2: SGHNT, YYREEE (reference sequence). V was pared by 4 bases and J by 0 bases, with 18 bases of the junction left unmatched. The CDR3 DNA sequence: TGTGCCAGCAGCCCGGGACAGATAACGACGAGTTTGATGAACACTGAAGCTTTCTTT. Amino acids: CASSPGQITTSLMNTEAFF. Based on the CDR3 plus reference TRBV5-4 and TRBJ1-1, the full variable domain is ETGVTQSPTHLIKTRGQQVTLRCSSQSGHNTVSWYQQALGQGPQFIFQYYREEENGRGNFPPRFSGLQFPNYSSELNVNALELDDSALYLCASSPGQITTSLMNTEAFFGQGTRLTVV.

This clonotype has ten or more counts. CDR3 in DNA: TGTGCCAGCAGTACCTTCAGTAATTCACCCCTCCACTTT. This sequence encodes CASSTFSNSPLHF. This chain links TRBV28 with TRBJ1-6; D ambiguous. This CDR3 is 13 amino acids long. Germline lookup yields CDR1 MDHEN and CDR2 SYDVKM. V dropped 5 bases and J dropped 6 bases, with 8 bases sitting between them.

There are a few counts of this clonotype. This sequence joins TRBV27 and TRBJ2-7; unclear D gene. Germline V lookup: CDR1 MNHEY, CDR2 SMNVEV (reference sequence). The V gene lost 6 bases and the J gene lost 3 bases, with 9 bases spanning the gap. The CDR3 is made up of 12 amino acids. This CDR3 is CASSHNGYEQYF. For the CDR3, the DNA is TGTGCCAGCAGCCACAACGGCTACGAGCAGTACTTC.

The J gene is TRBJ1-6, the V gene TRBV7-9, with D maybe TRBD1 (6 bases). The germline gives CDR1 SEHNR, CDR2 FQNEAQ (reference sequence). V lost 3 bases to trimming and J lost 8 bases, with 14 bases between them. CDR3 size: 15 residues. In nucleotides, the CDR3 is TGTGCCAGCAGCTTGCGGGGGCTTGATGATTCACCCCTCCACTTT. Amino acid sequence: CASSLRGLDDSPLHF.

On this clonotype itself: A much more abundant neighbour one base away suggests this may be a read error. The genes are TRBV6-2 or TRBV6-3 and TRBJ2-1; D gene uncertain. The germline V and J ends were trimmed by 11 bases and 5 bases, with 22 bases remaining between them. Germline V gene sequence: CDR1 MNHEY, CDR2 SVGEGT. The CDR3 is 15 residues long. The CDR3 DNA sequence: TGTGCCTTCAGTGAGTCGAGTAGTAGCAACAATGAGCAGTTCTTC. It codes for CAFSESSSSNNEQFF.

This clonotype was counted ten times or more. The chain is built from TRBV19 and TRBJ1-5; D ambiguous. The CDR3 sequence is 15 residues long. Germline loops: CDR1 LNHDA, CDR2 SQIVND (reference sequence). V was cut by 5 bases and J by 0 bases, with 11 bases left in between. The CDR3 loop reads CASSPWTDSNQPQHF. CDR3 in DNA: TGTGCCAGTAGTCCCTGGACGGATAGCAATCAGCCCCAGCATTTT.

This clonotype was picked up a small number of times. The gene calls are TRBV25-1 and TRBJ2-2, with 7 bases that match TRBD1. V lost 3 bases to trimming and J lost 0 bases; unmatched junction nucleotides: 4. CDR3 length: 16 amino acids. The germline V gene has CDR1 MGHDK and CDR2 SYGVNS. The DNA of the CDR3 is TGTGCCAGCAGTGATATTGGGACAGCGAACACCGGGGAGCTGTTTTTT. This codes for CASSDIGTANTGELFF.

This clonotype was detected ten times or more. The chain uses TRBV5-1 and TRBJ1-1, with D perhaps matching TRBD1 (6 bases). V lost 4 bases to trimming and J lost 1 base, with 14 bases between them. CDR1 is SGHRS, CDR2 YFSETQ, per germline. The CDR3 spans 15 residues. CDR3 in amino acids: CASSPDGGRNTEAFF. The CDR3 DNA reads TGCGCCAGCAGCCCGGATGGGGGCCGGAACACTGAAGCTTTCTTT.

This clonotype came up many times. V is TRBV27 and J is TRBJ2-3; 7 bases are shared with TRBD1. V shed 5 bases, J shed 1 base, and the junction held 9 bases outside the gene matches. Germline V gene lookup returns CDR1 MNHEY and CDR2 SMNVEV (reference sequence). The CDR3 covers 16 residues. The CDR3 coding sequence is TGTGCCAGCAGTCCAAAGGGGGCGAGGGGCACAGATACGCAGTATTTT. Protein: CASSPKGARGTDTQYF.

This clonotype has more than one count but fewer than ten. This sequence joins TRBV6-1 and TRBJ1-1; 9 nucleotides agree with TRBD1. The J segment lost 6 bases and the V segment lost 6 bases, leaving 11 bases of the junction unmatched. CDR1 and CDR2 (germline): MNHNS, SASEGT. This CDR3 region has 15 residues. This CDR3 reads CASSSSTGGRPEAFF. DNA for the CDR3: TGTGCCAGCAGCTCTTCCACAGGGGGCCGGCCTGAAGCTTTCTTT.

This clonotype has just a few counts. CDR3 DNA: TGCAGTGCTACGAACCTTTTAAGGCCGATCGGGGGCAATGAGCAGTTCTTC. This translates into CSATNLLRPIGGNEQFF. The chain combines TRBV20-1 with TRBJ2-1; a weak D match, TRBD2 (6 bases). This CDR3 has 17 residues. Germline loops: CDR1 DFQATT, CDR2 SNEGSKA (reference sequence). Trimming left V 4 bases short and J 6 bases short, with 25 bases between.

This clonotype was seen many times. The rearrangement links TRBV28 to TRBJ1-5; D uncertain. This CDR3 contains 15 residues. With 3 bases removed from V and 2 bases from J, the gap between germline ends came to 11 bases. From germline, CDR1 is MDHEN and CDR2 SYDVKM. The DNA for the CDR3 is TGTGCCAGCAGTTTCCGGGTAAACGGCAATCAGCCCCAGCATTTT. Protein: CASSFRVNGNQPQHF.

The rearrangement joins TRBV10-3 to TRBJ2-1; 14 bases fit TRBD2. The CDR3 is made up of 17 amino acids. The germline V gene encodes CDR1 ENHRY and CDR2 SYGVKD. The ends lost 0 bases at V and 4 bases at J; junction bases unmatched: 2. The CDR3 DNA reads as TGTGCCATCAGTGAGTCGACTAGCGGGGGGGCTTACAATGAGCAGTTCTTC. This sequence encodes CAISESTSGGAYNEQFF.